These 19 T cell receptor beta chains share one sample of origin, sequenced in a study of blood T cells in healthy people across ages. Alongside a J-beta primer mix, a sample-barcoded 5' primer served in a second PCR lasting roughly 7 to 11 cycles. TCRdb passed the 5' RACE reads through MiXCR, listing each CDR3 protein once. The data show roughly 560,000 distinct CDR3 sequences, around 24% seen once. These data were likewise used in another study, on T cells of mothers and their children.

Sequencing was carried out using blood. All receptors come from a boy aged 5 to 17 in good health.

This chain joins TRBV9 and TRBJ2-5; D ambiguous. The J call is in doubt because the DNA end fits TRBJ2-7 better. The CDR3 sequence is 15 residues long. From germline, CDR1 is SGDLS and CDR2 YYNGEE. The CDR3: CASSVGSISSYEQYF. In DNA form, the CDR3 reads TGTGCCAGCAGCGTAGGGTCAATTAGCTCCTACGAGCAGTACTTC.

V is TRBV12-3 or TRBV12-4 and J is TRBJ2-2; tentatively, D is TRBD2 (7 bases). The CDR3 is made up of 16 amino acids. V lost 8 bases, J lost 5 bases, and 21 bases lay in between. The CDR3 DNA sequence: TGTGCCAGCCTCAAATCGGGGGGCGCGTGGACCGGGGAGCTGTTTTTT. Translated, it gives CASLKSGGAWTGELFF.

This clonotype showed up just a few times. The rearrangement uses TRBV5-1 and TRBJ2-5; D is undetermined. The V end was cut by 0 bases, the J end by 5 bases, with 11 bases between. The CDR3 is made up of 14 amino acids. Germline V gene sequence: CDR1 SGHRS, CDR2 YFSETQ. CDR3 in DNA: TGCGCCAGCAGCTTGGGGTATTTGGGGGAGACCCAGTACTTC. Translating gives CASSLGYLGETQYF.

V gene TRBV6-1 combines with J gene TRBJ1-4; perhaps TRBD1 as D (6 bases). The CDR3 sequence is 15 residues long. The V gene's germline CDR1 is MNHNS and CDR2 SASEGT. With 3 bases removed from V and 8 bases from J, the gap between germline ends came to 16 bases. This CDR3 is CASSDLSGQTEKLFF. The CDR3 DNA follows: TGTGCCAGCAGTGACCTCTCAGGACAGACCGAAAAACTGTTTTTT.

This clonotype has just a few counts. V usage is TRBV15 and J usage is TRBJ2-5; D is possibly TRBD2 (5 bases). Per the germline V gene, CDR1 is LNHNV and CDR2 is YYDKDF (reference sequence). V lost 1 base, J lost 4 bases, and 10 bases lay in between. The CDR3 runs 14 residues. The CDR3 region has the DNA TGTGCCACCAGCAGAGGATTGAGGGTAGAGACCCAGTACTTC. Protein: CATSRGLRVETQYF.

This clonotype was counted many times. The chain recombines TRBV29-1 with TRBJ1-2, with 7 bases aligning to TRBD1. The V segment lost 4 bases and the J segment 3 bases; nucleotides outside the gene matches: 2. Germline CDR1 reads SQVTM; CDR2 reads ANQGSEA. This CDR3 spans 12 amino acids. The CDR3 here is CSVAGTDYGYTF. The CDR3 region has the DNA TGCAGCGTTGCCGGGACAGACTATGGCTACACCTTC.

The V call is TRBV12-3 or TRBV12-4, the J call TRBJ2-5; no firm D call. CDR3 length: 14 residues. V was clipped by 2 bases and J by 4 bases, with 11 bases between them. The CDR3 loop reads CASSLSEVGETQYF. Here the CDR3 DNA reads TGTGCCAGCAGTTTAAGTGAGGTCGGAGAGACCCAGTACTTC.

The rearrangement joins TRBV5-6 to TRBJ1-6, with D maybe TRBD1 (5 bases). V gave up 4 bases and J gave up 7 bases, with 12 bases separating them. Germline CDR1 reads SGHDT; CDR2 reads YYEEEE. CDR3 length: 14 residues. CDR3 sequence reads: CASSLGTSNSPLHF. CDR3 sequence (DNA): TGTGCCAGCAGCCTCGGGACCTCAAATTCACCCCTCCACTTT. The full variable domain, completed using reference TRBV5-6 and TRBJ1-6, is DAGVTQSPTHLIKTRGQQVTLRCSPKSGHDTVSWYQQALGQGPQFIFQYYEEEERQRGNFPDRFSGHQFPNYSSELNVNALLLGDSALYLCASSLGTSNSPLHFGNGTRLTVT.

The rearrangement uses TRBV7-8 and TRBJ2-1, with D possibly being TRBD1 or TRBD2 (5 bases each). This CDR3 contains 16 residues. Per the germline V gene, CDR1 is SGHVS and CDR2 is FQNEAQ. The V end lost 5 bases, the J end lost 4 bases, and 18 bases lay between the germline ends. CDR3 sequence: CASSPPRAVAYNEQFF. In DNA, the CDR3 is TGTGCCAGCAGCCCGCCCAGGGCGGTAGCGTACAATGAGCAGTTCTTC.

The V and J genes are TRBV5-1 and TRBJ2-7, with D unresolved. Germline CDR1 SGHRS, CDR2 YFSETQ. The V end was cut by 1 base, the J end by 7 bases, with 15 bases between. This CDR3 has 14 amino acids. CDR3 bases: TGCGCCAGCAGCTTGAGCGCGCCTACGAGGGAGCAGTACTTC. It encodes CASSLSAPTREQYF.

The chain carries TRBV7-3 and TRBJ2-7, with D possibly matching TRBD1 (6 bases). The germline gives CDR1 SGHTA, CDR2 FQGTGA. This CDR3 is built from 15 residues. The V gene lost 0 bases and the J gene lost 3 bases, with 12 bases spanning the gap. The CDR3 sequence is CASSLTGTNLYEQYF. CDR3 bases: TGTGCCAGCAGCTTAACGGGGACAAACCTCTACGAGCAGTACTTC.

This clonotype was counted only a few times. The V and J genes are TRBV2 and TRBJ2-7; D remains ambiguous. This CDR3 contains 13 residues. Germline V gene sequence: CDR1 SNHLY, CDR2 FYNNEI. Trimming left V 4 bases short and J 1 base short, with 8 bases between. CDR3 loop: CASSAIESYEQYF. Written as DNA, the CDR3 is TGTGCCAGCAGTGCAATAGAATCCTACGAGCAGTACTTC. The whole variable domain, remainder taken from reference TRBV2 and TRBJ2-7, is EPEVTQTPSHQVTQMGQEVILRCVPISNHLYFYWYRQILGQKVEFLVSFYNNEISEKSEIFDDQFSVERPDGSNFTLKIRSTKLEDSAMYFCASSAIESYEQYFGPGTRLTVT.

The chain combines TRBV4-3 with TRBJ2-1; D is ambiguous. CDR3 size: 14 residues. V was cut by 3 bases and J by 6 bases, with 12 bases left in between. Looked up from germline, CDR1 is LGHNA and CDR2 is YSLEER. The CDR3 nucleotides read TGCGCCAGCAGCCATTCGGACCGTCGCAATGAGCAGTTCTTC. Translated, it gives CASSHSDRRNEQFF.

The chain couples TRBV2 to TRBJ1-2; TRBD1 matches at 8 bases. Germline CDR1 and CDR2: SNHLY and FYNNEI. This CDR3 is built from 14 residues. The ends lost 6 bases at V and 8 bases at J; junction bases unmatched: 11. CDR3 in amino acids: CASRERTGQKGYTF. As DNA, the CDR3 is TGTGCCAGCAGGGAGCGGACAGGGCAGAAAGGCTACACCTTC.

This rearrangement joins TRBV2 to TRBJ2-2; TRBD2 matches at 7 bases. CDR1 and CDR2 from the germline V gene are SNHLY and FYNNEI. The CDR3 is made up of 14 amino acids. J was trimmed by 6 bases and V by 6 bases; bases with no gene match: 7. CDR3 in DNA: TGTGCCAGCAGAGGGAGGGTAGGGGCCGGGGAGCTGTTTTTT. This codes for CASRGRVGAGELFF.

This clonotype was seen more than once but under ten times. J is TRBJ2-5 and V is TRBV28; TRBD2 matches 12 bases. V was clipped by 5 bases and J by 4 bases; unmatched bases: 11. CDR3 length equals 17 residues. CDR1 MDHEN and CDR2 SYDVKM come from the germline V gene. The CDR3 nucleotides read TGTGCCAGCAGTCCCAGAGGCTGGACTAGCGGGATAGAGACCCAGTACTTC. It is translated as CASSPRGWTSGIETQYF.

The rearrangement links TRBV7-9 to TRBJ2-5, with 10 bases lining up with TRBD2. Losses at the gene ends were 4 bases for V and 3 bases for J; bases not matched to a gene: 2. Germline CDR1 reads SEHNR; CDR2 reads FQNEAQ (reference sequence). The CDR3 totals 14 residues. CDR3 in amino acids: CASSYTSGEETQYF. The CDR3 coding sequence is TGTGCCAGCAGCTACACTAGCGGGGAAGAGACCCAGTACTTC.

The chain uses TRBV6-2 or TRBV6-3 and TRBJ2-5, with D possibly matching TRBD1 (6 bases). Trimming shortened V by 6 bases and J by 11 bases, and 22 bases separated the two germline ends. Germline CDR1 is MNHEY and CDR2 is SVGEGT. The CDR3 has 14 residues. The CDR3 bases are TGTGCCAGCAGGAACAAAGGTGGGGGCTTTCGGCAGTACTTC. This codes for CASRNKGGGFRQYF.

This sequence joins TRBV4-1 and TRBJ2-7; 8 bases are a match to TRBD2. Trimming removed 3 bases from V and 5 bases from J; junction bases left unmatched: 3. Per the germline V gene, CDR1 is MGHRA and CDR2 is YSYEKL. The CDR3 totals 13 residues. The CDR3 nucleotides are TGCGCCAGCAGCCAGATTAGCGGGGACGAGCAGTACTTC. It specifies CASSQISGDEQYF.